This T cell receptor beta chain was recovered during a study of early T cells in non-severe SARS-CoV-2 infection. At the level of the study: Chains stayed unpaired after sequencing of bulk RNA from unsorted whole blood. Whole-study results and caveats: Missing private and CD4 specificities, VDJdb matching favored anti-spike CD8 responses.

Germline V gene data show CDR1 as SGHDN and CDR2 as FVKESK. This CDR3 is built from 14 residues. Trimming removed 1 base at V and 10 bases at J, with 14 bases between. There are many counts of this clonotype. Its specificity is unknown. Individual cDNA molecules carried attached unique molecular identifiers. One entry per CDR3 protein, called by TCRdb with MiXCR from the 5' RACE reads. The table shows approximately 52,000 distinct CDR3 sequences, with around 8% occurring only once. The J gene is TRBJ2-1, the V gene TRBV14, with D perhaps being TRBD1 or TRBD2 (5 bases each). What was sequenced was whole blood. The clonotype originates from an adult who was a healthcare worker with PCR-confirmed SARS-CoV-2 infection or an uninfected control (not recorded which). The DNA of the CDR3 is TGTGCCAGCAGCCAAGGGGGGTCAAGGGGCGAGCAGTTCTTC. This gives the protein CASSQGGSRGEQFF.